Below are 3 T cell receptor beta chains sequenced from a single sample in a study of human T cells and chemical hapten exposure. Regarding time point: pre-sensitization, week 0. Treatment of the sample: therapeutic diphenylcyclopropenone sensitization with weekly scalp DPC. TCRdb re-derived calls from the RACE reads in MiXCR, one entry per CDR3 protein. The sample shows approximately 260,000 distinct CDR3 sequences, approximately 7.5% of them seen only once. The starting material was whole blood, obtained in connection with sensitization to the hapten diphenylcyclopropenone (DPC). The receptors originated from a man aged 18 to 30 with alopecia areata. Some clones in this sample may be carry-over from other donors' samples.

This clonotype has a handful of counts. The rearrangement links TRBV27 to TRBJ2-7, with 10 bases fitting TRBD2. After removal of 3 bases from V and 3 bases from J, the junction contained 2 bases not matched to a gene. Per the germline V gene, CDR1 is MNHEY and CDR2 is SMNVEV (reference sequence). This CDR3 comprises 14 residues. In nucleotides, the CDR3 is TGTGCCAGCAGTTTTAGCGGGGGGCTCTACGAGCAGTACTTC. This gives the protein CASSFSGGLYEQYF.

The V and J genes are TRBV4-1 and TRBJ1-2; D not resolved. The V and J ends lost 0 bases and 8 bases respectively, with 16 bases between them. Germline loops: CDR1 MGHRA, CDR2 YSYEKL. The CDR3 consists of 15 residues. CDR3 region: CASSQEGTLISGYTF. The CDR3 DNA sequence: TGCGCCAGCAGCCAAGAAGGCACACTGATTTCAGGCTACACCTTC.

This clonotype was observed a handful of times. CDR3 in DNA: TGTGCCAGCAGCTTCAGTCTAGGCAGGGAGCAGTTCTTC. It encodes CASSFSLGREQFF. The chain is built from TRBV7-2 and TRBJ2-1; no definite D call. V lost 3 bases and J 10 bases, leaving 13 bases between the germline ends. CDR1 and CDR2 from the germline V gene are SGHTA and FQGNSA. The CDR3 runs 13 residues.